This T cell receptor (beta chain) was profiled in a study of control samples from healthy donors and cancer patients (dated by TCRdb to 2020 to 2022). This clone was seen once. The clone's antigen remains unknown. The sample holds no much larger clone one base away, and base qualities are not on file. Sequences SGHTA (CDR1) and FQGNSA (CDR2) are obtained from the germline V gene. V and J are trimmed by 5 bases and 5 bases, and the gene matches miss 9 bases of the junction. Including the terminal cysteine and phenylalanine, the CDR3 comprises 15 residues. Left in the record is the CDR3 DNA by itself, 45 bases read in frame from the first base. Library preparation was by the immunoSEQ multiplex PCR assay. TCRdb carries this immuneACCESS record with in-frame sequences only. Its versions omit some clonotypes, under half of them owing to an unresolved V gene in the studies checked, with the rest unexplained. For this sample there are 120,000 or so clones; roughly nine tenths appear just once. Under 2% of the sample goes to the ten largest clones.

The chain is assembled from TRBV7-2 and TRBJ2-7; TRBD2 matches 10 bases in the middle. This TCR was recovered from a man between 18 and 35 years old in good health. Sequences were obtained from blood. CDR3 protein: CASSPASGRIHEQYF. The nucleotide sequence is given as TGTGCCAGCAGCCCCGCTAGCGGGAGAATCCACGAGCAGTACTTC.